The 13 T cell receptor beta chains below come from one sample, sequenced in a study of CD8 T cell repertoires and HIV-1 epitope variants (dated by TCRdb to 2020 to 2021). No cognate antigen is known for these TCRs. Preparation of the library involved the immunoSEQ multiplex PCR assay. TCRdb stores this immuneACCESS table with in-frame sequences only. Part of the clones is absent; in the studies checked, under half of the shortfall reflects unresolved V genes, and no reason is known for the rest. Here the sample has 4,500 to 6,000 clones; over 60% occur a single time. Approximately 41% of the sample goes to the ten largest clones. Sequenced input: cultured CD8+ T cells derived from PBMCs. The receptors originated from a male donor with HIV.

The gene calls are TRBV19 and TRBJ2-7; 10 nucleotides line up with TRBD2. The junction had 5 bases not matched to a gene; V was cut back by 6 bases and J by 0 bases. CDR1 and CDR2 from the germline V gene are LNHDA and SQIVND (reference sequence). This CDR3 contains 15 residues. CDR3 residues: CASRTSSGGSYEQYF. The CDR3 bases are TGTGCCAGTAGAACTTCTAGCGGGGGCTCCTACGAGCAGTACTTC.

This chain links TRBV7-8 with TRBJ2-1; D might be TRBD2 (5 bases). The CDR3 extends over 14 amino acids. The V end lost 1 base, the J end lost 8 bases, and 12 bases lay between the germline ends. Germline lookup yields CDR1 SGHVS and CDR2 FQNEAQ. The CDR3 coding sequence is TGTGCCAGCAGCTTAGATCCGGGAATGGATGAGCAGTTCTTC. Translation gives CASSLDPGMDEQFF.

The CDR3 region has the DNA TGTGCCAGTAGTATTCGGTCAGGTAATCAGCCCCAGCATTTT. This encodes CASSIRSGNQPQHF. The rearrangement joins TRBV19 to TRBJ1-5; the D is unclear. Trimming removed 3 bases from V and 4 bases from J, with 10 bases in between. The CDR3 sequence is 14 residues long. Germline V lookup: CDR1 LNHDA, CDR2 SQIVND (reference sequence).

This chain joins TRBV6-1 and TRBJ2-7; D is tentatively TRBD1 or TRBD2 (5 bases each). Trimming took off 7 bases at V and 4 bases at J, with 20 bases between the two ends. Germline V gene lookup returns CDR1 MNHNS and CDR2 SASEGT. The CDR3 consists of 15 residues. The chain's CDR3 is CASTLHFGDDYEQYF. For the CDR3, the DNA is TGTGCCAGCACTCTCCATTTTGGGGACGATTACGAGCAGTACTTC.

V gene TRBV30 combines with J gene TRBJ1-2; D is perhaps TRBD1 (6 bases). The CDR3 runs 14 residues. The germline gives CDR1 GTSNPN, CDR2 SVGIG (reference sequence). Trimming shortened V by 0 bases and J by 5 bases, and 13 bases separated the two germline ends. CDR3 bases: TGTGCCTGGAGTGTGGCAGGGGAGCGATATGGCTACACCTTC. Protein sequence: CAWSVAGERYGYTF.

The chain is built from TRBV13 and TRBJ2-3, with D unresolved. The ends were cut back, 5 bases at V and 0 bases at J, with 9 bases in the middle. Germline CDR1 PRHDT, CDR2 FYEKMQ (reference sequence). The CDR3 extends over 14 amino acids. Here the CDR3 reads CASSVDQSTDTQYF. The CDR3 region has the DNA TGTGCCAGCAGCGTAGACCAAAGCACAGATACGCAGTATTTT.

The genes are TRBV28 and TRBJ2-3, with 9 bases fitting TRBD2. V dropped 1 base and J dropped 3; count of bases not matched to a gene: 5. Germline lookup yields CDR1 MDHEN and CDR2 SYDVKM. The CDR3 totals 16 residues. The CDR3 DNA is TGTGCCAGCAGTTTATCGGCGGGAGGGTTAACAGATACGCAGTATTTT. Translated, it gives CASSLSAGGLTDTQYF.

This clone was seen only a few times. This rearrangement joins TRBV27 to TRBJ1-1; TRBD1 might be the D (5 bases). Trimming stripped 2 bases from V and 5 bases from J, with 9 bases between. CDR1 and CDR2 (germline): MNHEY, SMNVEV (reference sequence). The length of the CDR3 is 13 residues. The CDR3: CASSLGGGTEAFF. The CDR3 DNA reads as TGTGCCAGCAGTTTAGGGGGAGGGACTGAAGCTTTCTTT.

This clone was counted once. The chain employs TRBV5-1 and TRBJ2-7; D may correspond to TRBD1 or TRBD2 (6 bases each). The CDR3 totals 13 residues. Germline V CDR1 and CDR2: SGHRS, YFSETQ. V was cut by 0 bases and J by 6 bases, with 10 bases left in between. The CDR3: CASSLGGGSEQYF. The CDR3 DNA reads TGCGCCAGCAGCTTGGGAGGGGGGTCCGAGCAGTACTTC.

The V call is TRBV11-3, the J call TRBJ2-7, with 7 bases that match TRBD1. After removal of 3 bases from V and 7 bases from J, the junction contained 9 bases not matched to a gene. CDR1 is SGHNT, CDR2 YENEEA, per germline. The CDR3 has 14 amino acids. The CDR3 sequence is CASSLGQYLREQYF. CDR3 sequence (DNA): TGTGCCAGCAGCTTGGGACAGTACCTTCGTGAGCAGTACTTC.

This chain joins TRBV25-1 and TRBJ2-1; TRBD2 is a possible D gene (6 bases). Germline lookup yields CDR1 MGHDK and CDR2 SYGVNS. This CDR3 contains 15 residues. Trimming took off 4 bases at V and 0 bases at J, with 10 bases between the two ends. As DNA, the CDR3 is TGTGCCAGCAGTGCCTGGGACTCCTCCTACAATGAGCAGTTCTTC. This gives the protein CASSAWDSSYNEQFF.

CDR3 amino acids: CASRSGGGHEQYF. CDR3 coding DNA: TGTGCCAGCAGGTCAGGGGGAGGACACGAGCAGTACTTC. The chain combines TRBV13 with TRBJ2-5, with TRBD1 as a possible D gene (7 bases). Matching the DNA end better, TRBJ2-7 makes the J call doubtful. The germline V gene has CDR1 PRHDT and CDR2 FYEKMQ (reference sequence). This CDR3 is 13 amino acids long.

This clone was observed a handful of times. The chain recombines TRBV5-1 with TRBJ2-2; D gene uncertain. Germline-derived CDR1 and CDR2 are SGHRS and YFSETQ. The CDR3 extends over 14 amino acids. The V end was cut by 2 bases, the J end by 0 bases, with 5 bases between. Written as DNA, the CDR3 is TGCGCCAGCAGCTTAGACGCGAACACCGGGGAGCTGTTTTTT. This encodes CASSLDANTGELFF. Complete variable domain (other parts from reference TRBV5-1 and TRBJ2-2): KAGVTQTPRYLIKTRGQQVTLSCSPISGHRSVSWYQQTPGQGLQFLFEYFSETQRNKGNFPGRFSGRQFSNSRSEMNVSTLELGDSALYLCASSLDANTGELFFGEGSRLTVL.